The 22 T cell receptor beta chains listed next were all sequenced from one sample in a study of regulatory T cells in long-lasting Graves disease. Time point given: persistent/refractory GD, antithyroid drugs over 5 years with positive TRAb. Construction of the TCR library relied on RNA isolated from PBMCs. The TCR beta library used iRepertoire HTBI primers with Arm-PCR amplification of CDR3. TCRdb itself ran the multiplex PCR reads through MiXCR, one entry per CDR3 protein. Among fewer than 550,000 distinct CDR3 sequences listed, under 25% were seen once. Sequencing was performed on peripheral blood mononuclear cells (PBMCs), taken when the disease was refractory, from a patient treated with antithyroid drugs. Receptors originate from a female donor with Graves disease.

The chain has TRBV7-6 and TRBJ2-7, with a possible D match to TRBD1 (5 bases). CDR3 length: 15 amino acids. CDR1 is SGHVS and CDR2 is FNYEAQ in the germline V gene. With 5 bases removed from V and 2 bases from J, the gap between germline ends came to 16 bases. Written as DNA, the CDR3 is TGTGCCAGCAGCCCTGCAGGGCAGATGGCCTACGAGCAGTACTTC. Protein: CASSPAGQMAYEQYF.

This clonotype occurred a few times. V gene TRBV28 combines with J gene TRBJ2-3; D possibly corresponds to TRBD1 (6 bases). Per the germline V gene, CDR1 is MDHEN and CDR2 is SYDVKM. This CDR3 contains 12 residues. V was clipped by 7 bases and J by 6 bases, with 11 bases between them. The DNA for the CDR3 is TGTGCCAGCAATGTGGGGGCCGATACGCAGTATTTT. It is translated as CASNVGADTQYF.

The rearrangement joins TRBV6-1 to TRBJ2-7; D is possibly TRBD1 (6 bases). This CDR3 has 16 residues. V gave up 5 bases and J gave up 11 bases, with 28 bases separating them. Germline CDR1 is MNHNS and CDR2 is SASEGT. The CDR3 DNA reads as TGTGCCAGCAGTCCAACCTCCCCGGGGACAACTACGACCAAGTACTTC. This translates into CASSPTSPGTTTTKYF.

Ten or more counts support this clonotype. This chain connects TRBV6-1 to TRBJ2-2; D call uncertain. The V end lost 2 bases, the J end lost 7 bases, and 14 bases lay between the germline ends. Germline V CDR1 and CDR2: MNHNS, SASEGT. CDR3 size: 15 residues. CDR3 loop: CASSEHRMVFGELFF. DNA of the CDR3: TGTGCCAGCAGTGAACACCGCATGGTTTTCGGGGAGCTGTTTTTT.

In this sample, this clonotype turned up many times. This rearrangement joins TRBV20-1 to TRBJ2-7, with 9 bases aligning to TRBD2. The length of the CDR3 is 12 residues. The trim removed 7 bases at V and 3 bases at J, leaving 4 bases unmatched. Germline CDR1 and CDR2: DFQATT and SNEGSKA (reference sequence). The CDR3 DNA is TGCAGTGTCCCGACTAGCGGCTACGAGCAGTACTTC. Encoded protein: CSVPTSGYEQYF.

This clonotype was recorded many times. The J gene is TRBJ2-7, the V gene TRBV2; 14 positions agree with TRBD2. The CDR3 consists of 18 residues. The germline CDR1 and CDR2 sequences are SNHLY and FYNNEI. V lost 4 bases, J lost 0 bases, and 8 bases stayed unmatched. The CDR3, as DNA: TGTGCCAGCAGTGGATGGACTAGCGGGAGGACTCCCTCCTACGAGCAGTACTTC. Encoded protein: CASSGWTSGRTPSYEQYF.

The rearrangement uses TRBV7-9 and TRBJ1-6, with 10 bases fitting TRBD1. V lost 3 bases and J lost 7; bases outside the gene matches: 3. Germline CDR1 is SEHNR and CDR2 is FQNEAQ (reference sequence). The CDR3 spans 15 residues. The CDR3 is CASSFGDRGNSPLHF. The CDR3 region has the DNA TGTGCCAGCAGCTTTGGGGACAGGGGAAATTCACCCCTCCACTTT.

The table lists this clonotype with many counts. The gene calls are TRBV28 and TRBJ1-2; 7 bases are a match to TRBD1. The length of the CDR3 is 13 residues. The germline gives CDR1 MDHEN, CDR2 SYDVKM. V shed 5 bases, J shed 8 bases, and the junction held 8 bases outside the gene matches. This CDR3 reads CASSQDREYGYTF. The CDR3 DNA sequence: TGTGCCAGCAGTCAAGACAGGGAATACGGCTACACCTTC.

In this sample, this clonotype turned up a few times. The V and J genes are TRBV19 and TRBJ2-2, with 10 nucleotides matching TRBD2. V shed 6 bases and J 5 bases; nucleotides not matched to a gene: 15. Germline CDR1 LNHDA, CDR2 SQIVND (reference sequence). CDR3 length equals 18 residues. CDR3: CASRPRHLAGAGTGELFF. CDR3 sequence (DNA): TGTGCCAGTAGGCCCCGACATCTAGCGGGAGCTGGTACCGGGGAGCTGTTTTTT. The full variable domain, with the rest looked up from reference TRBV19 and TRBJ2-2, is DGGITQSPKYLFRKEGQNVTLSCEQNLNHDAMYWYRQDPGQGLRLIYYSQIVNDFQKGDIAEGYSVSREKKESFPLTVTSAQKNPTAFYLCASRPRHLAGAGTGELFFGEGSRLTVL.

In its sample, this clonotype was seen a few times. This rearrangement joins TRBV5-6 to TRBJ2-7; D is uncertain. V lost 7 bases to trimming and J lost 1 base, with 9 bases between them. CDR3 length: 12 residues. Germline CDR1 and CDR2: SGHDT and YYEEEE. The CDR3 nucleotides read TGTGCCAGCGCTGTCAGGTCCTACGAGCAGTACTTC. Its translation: CASAVRSYEQYF. Full variable domain (missing parts from reference TRBV5-6 and TRBJ2-7): DAGVTQSPTHLIKTRGQQVTLRCSPKSGHDTVSWYQQALGQGPQFIFQYYEEEERQRGNFPDRFSGHQFPNYSSELNVNALLLGDSALYLCASAVRSYEQYFGPGTRLTVT.

There are a few counts of this clonotype. The CDR3 DNA reads TGTGCCAGCAGTGACACCAAAACACAGGGGTCGAACACTGAAGCTTTCTTT. Protein sequence: CASSDTKTQGSNTEAFF. The rearrangement joins TRBV6-4 to TRBJ1-1; 7 bases fit TRBD1. The junction had 10 bases not matched to a gene; V was cut back by 2 bases and J by 1 base. The CDR3 runs to 17 residues. Germline CDR1 MRHNA, CDR2 SNTAGT.

There are many counts of this clonotype. This chain joins TRBV7-2 and TRBJ2-4; D possibly uses TRBD1 or TRBD2 (5 bases each). V was pared by 0 bases and J by 5 bases, with 8 bases between. The germline gives CDR1 SGHTA, CDR2 FQGNSA. The CDR3 loop spans 14 amino acids. The CDR3 reads CASSLAREQNIQYF. The CDR3 DNA sequence: TGTGCCAGCAGCTTAGCCAGGGAGCAAAACATTCAGTACTTC.

The chain links TRBV19 to TRBJ1-1; D is perhaps TRBD1 (5 bases). The germline V gene has CDR1 LNHDA and CDR2 SQIVND (reference sequence). This CDR3 contains 14 residues. V was pared by 5 bases and J by 6 bases, with 16 bases between. As DNA, the CDR3 is TGTGCCAGTAGTCTAAGCGGGACTTGGGCTGAAGCTTTCTTT. As protein: CASSLSGTWAEAFF.

This chain uses TRBV6-2 or TRBV6-3 with TRBJ2-7, with 7 bases identical to TRBD1. With V trimmed by 8 bases and J by 3 bases, 4 bases remained unmatched. This CDR3 contains 12 residues. Germline V CDR1 and CDR2: MNHEY, SVGEGT. CDR3 sequence (DNA): TGTGCCAGCTGTAGACAGGGCTACGAGCAGTACTTC. Its translation: CASCRQGYEQYF.

The rearrangement joins TRBV2 to TRBJ2-7; TRBD2 might be the D (6 bases). This CDR3 is built from 17 residues. The germline CDR1 and CDR2 sequences are SNHLY and FYNNEI. Trimming took 11 bases from V and 4 from J, leaving 30 bases between them. This chain's CDR3 is CASSMVGIGLAPYEQYF. The CDR3 nucleotides read TGTGCCTCCTCGATGGTGGGGATAGGGCTAGCGCCTTACGAGCAGTACTTC.

This chain links TRBV19 with TRBJ1-2; 9 nucleotides match TRBD1. The CDR3 extends over 11 amino acids. CDR1 is LNHDA and CDR2 is SQIVND in the germline V gene (reference sequence). This CDR3 is CGTGQGQGYTF. CDR3 in DNA: TGTGGGACCGGACAGGGGCAGGGCTACACCTTC.

This clonotype was found many times. This sequence joins TRBV19 and TRBJ1-1; a weak D match, TRBD1 (5 bases). Germline V gene data show CDR1 as LNHDA and CDR2 as SQIVND (reference sequence). This CDR3 comprises 14 residues. The V and J ends lost 5 bases and 1 base respectively, with 11 bases between them. The CDR3 region is CASSGAGRNTEAFF. In DNA, the CDR3 is TGTGCCAGTAGTGGGGCAGGGAGGAACACTGAAGCTTTCTTT.

This chain links TRBV6-5 with TRBJ2-7, with D possibly matching TRBD2 (6 bases). The CDR3 extends over 15 amino acids. Germline V gives CDR1 MNHEY, CDR2 SVGAGI. Trimming left V 0 bases short and J 3 bases short, with 12 bases between. The CDR3 bases are TGTGCCAGCAGTTACTCGGGACTGAACCTCTACGAGCAGTACTTC. Its protein product is CASSYSGLNLYEQYF.

This clonotype was detected only a few times. In nucleotides, the CDR3 is TGTGCCAGCAGTGCGAGTTATGGGACCACTGAAGCTTTCTTT. Translating gives CASSASYGTTEAFF. The chain uses TRBV6-1 and TRBJ1-1; possibly TRBD1 for D (5 bases). V dropped 4 bases and J dropped 4 bases, with 13 bases sitting between them. Germline CDR1 is MNHNS and CDR2 is SASEGT. The CDR3 spans 14 residues.

This clonotype was picked up a small number of times. V gene TRBV27 combines with J gene TRBJ1-2; tentatively, D is TRBD1 (5 bases). From germline, CDR1 is MNHEY and CDR2 SMNVEV (reference sequence). V was trimmed by 11 bases and J by 8 bases, leaving 21 bases between them. This CDR3 is built from 13 residues. CDR3 nucleotide sequence: TGTGCCTCCAGATCCGGGGCCCAGGGCGGCTACACCTTC. Translating gives CASRSGAQGGYTF.

CDR3 amino acids: CASSLSRSGSSGNTIYF. CDR3 in DNA: TGTGCCAGCAGCTTAAGTAGGTCAGGGAGCTCTGGAAACACCATATATTTT. This chain links TRBV7-9 with TRBJ1-3, with D perhaps matching TRBD1 (5 bases). From germline, CDR1 is SEHNR and CDR2 FQNEAQ (reference sequence). Between the trimmed V and J ends, which lost 2 bases and 0 bases, there was a span of 14 bases. The CDR3 extends over 17 amino acids.

The chain recombines TRBV29-1 with TRBJ2-5; TRBD1 agrees at 7 bases. CDR1 and CDR2 (germline): SQVTM, ANQGSEA. V gave up 3 bases and J gave up 1 base; unmatched junction bases: 5. The CDR3 has 14 residues. The CDR3 DNA is TGCAGCGTTGATAATACAGGGGCCCAAGAGACCCAGTACTTC. Protein product: CSVDNTGAQETQYF. Based on the CDR3 plus reference TRBV29-1 and TRBJ2-5, the full variable domain is SAVISQKPSRDICQRGTSLTIQCQVDSQVTMMFWYRQQPGQSLTLIATANQGSEATYESGFVIDKFPISRPNLTFSTLTVSNMSPEDSSIYLCSVDNTGAQETQYFGPGTRLLVL.